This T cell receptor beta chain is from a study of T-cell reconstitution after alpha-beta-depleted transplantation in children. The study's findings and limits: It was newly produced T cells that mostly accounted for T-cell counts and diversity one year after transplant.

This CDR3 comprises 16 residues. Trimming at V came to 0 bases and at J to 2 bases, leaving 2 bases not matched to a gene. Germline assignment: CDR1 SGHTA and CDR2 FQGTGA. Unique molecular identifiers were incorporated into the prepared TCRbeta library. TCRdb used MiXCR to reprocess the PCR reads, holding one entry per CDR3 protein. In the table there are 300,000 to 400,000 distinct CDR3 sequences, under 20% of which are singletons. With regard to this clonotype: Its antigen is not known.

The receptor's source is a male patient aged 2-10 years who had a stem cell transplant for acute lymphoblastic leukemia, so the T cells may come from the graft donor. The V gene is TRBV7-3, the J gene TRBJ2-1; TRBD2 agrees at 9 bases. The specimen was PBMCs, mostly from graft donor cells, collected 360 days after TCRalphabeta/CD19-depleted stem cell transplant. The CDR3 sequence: CASSLTASGAYNEQFF. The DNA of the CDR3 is TGTGCCAGCAGCTTAACCGCTAGCGGGGCCTACAATGAGCAGTTCTTC.